This is a list of T cell receptor beta chains from one sample in a study of CD8 T cells in ankylosing spondylitis. One entry per CDR3 protein, called by TCRdb with MiXCR from the 5' RACE reads. The sample has fewer than 200,000 distinct CDR3 sequences; 9.8% are singletons. Sequenced: blood, either unsorted or a sorted T cell fraction (not recorded which). The receptors were gathered from a female donor with ankylosing spondylitis or in good health (not recorded which). Both conserved end residues are part of each CDR3. The D gene is left open where the match is weak. Rows give clone size only sometimes, using once, few, many, or a class for an expanded clone.

V gene	clone size	J gene	D gene	CDR3 length	CDR3 protein	CDR3 DNA
TRBV27	NA	TRBJ2-7	NA	14	CASSSRGPIGEQYF	TGTGCCAGCAGTTCCCGTGGCCCCATCGGGGAGCAGTACTTC
TRBV7-6	NA	TRBJ2-5	NA	14	CASSTRQAGETQYF	TGTGCCAGCAGCACCAGACAGGCCGGGGAGACCCAGTACTTC
TRBV5-6	few	TRBJ2-3	NA	15	CASSLEQGRADTQYF	TGTGCCAGCAGCTTGGAGCAGGGGAGGGCAGATACGCAGTATTTT
TRBV7-9	many	TRBJ2-1	NA	15	CASSLAGASYNEQFF	TGTGCCAGCAGCTTAGCGGGAGCCTCCTACAATGAGCAGTTCTTC
TRBV29-1	few	TRBJ1-1	NA	17	CSVEGLRQEGWNTEAFF	TGCAGCGTTGAAGGTCTGAGACAGGAGGGCTGGAACACTGAAGCTTTCTTT
TRBV2	few	TRBJ2-1	TRBD2	13	CASGLAGPDEQFF	TGTGCCAGCGGACTAGCGGGGCCTGACGAGCAGTTCTTC
TRBV7-9	many	TRBJ1-5	TRBD1	16	CASSPSGTGGDQPQHF	TGTGCCAGCAGCCCCTCCGGGACAGGGGGCGATCAGCCCCAGCATTTT
TRBV5-6	NA	TRBJ2-7	NA	14	CASSSYLDPYEQYF	TGTGCCAGCAGCTCGTACCTCGACCCCTACGAGCAGTACTTC
TRBV9	many	TRBJ2-1	NA	16	CASSGGSVSSYNEQFF	TGTGCCAGCAGCGGGGGGTCGGTTAGCTCCTACAATGAGCAGTTCTTC
TRBV4-3	few	TRBJ2-4	TRBD1	20	CASSHDPPGQGARAKNIQYF	TGCGCCAGCAGCCACGATCCTCCGGGACAGGGGGCGAGGGCCAAAAACATTCAGTACTTC
TRBV27	few	TRBJ1-2	NA	17	CASSRGASTKANYGYTF	TGTGCCAGCAGTCGGGGGGCCTCTACCAAAGCTAACTATGGCTACACCTTC
TRBV30	NA	TRBJ2-7	NA	13	CAWSVLATLEQYF	TGTGCCTGGAGTGTACTAGCCACCCTCGAGCAGTACTTC
TRBV20-1	few	TRBJ2-7	NA	14	CSARPTGIFNEQYF	TGCAGTGCTAGACCCACAGGGATTTTCAACGAGCAGTACTTC
TRBV6-2/TRBV6-3	NA	TRBJ2-7	TRBD1	14	CASSYSTGNYEQYF	TGTGCCAGCAGTTACTCGACAGGGAACTACGAGCAGTACTTC
TRBV29-1	many	TRBJ2-1	TRBD1	12	CSVERQGDEQFF	TGCAGCGTTGAACGCCAGGGGGACGAGCAGTTCTTC
TRBV21-1	few	TRBJ1-1	NA	14	CASRRTGNNTEAFF	TGTGCCAGCAGGAGGACAGGGAACAACACTGAAGCTTTCTTT
TRBV4-3	NA	TRBJ2-1	NA	17	CASSQDSVPSSYNEQFF	TGCGCCAGCAGCCAAGATTCGGTCCCCAGCTCCTACAATGAGCAGTTCTTC
TRBV10-3	many	TRBJ2-1	TRBD2	22	CAISDLGATSGSYGWSYNEQFF	TGTGCCATCAGTGATTTAGGTGCAACTAGCGGGAGTTATGGCTGGTCCTACAATGAGCAGTTCTTC
TRBV18	NA	TRBJ2-5	TRBD2	15	CASSQDLSGRETQYF	TGTGCCAGCTCACAGGATCTTAGCGGGAGAGAGACCCAGTACTTC
TRBV9	NA	TRBJ1-1	NA	12	CASSVRGGEAFF	TGTGCCAGCAGCGTACGGGGAGGGGAAGCTTTCTTT
TRBV5-5	many	TRBJ1-1	NA	15	CASSLLAWSNTEAFF	TGTGCCAGCAGCTTGCTTGCGTGGTCGAACACTGAAGCTTTCTTT
TRBV20-1	many	TRBJ1-1	NA	16	CSAPGEQAELNTEAFF	TGCAGTGCTCCGGGGGAACAGGCAGAGTTGAACACTGAAGCTTTCTTT
TRBV12-3/TRBV12-4	NA	TRBJ2-7	TRBD1	14	CASSFGTGTPEQYF	TGTGCCAGCAGTTTTGGGACAGGGACCCCCGAGCAGTACTTC
TRBV19	many	TRBJ1-1	NA	13	CASSIGANTEAFF	TGTGCCAGTAGTATAGGGGCGAACACTGAAGCTTTCTTT
TRBV7-9	many	TRBJ1-2	TRBD1	15	CASSSRQGGIYGYTF	TGTGCCAGCAGCTCGCGACAGGGGGGGATATATGGCTACACCTTC
TRBV12-3/TRBV12-4	NA	TRBJ2-7	NA	15	CASSPDWSSPGEQYF	TGTGCCAGCAGCCCAGACTGGTCCAGTCCCGGCGAGCAGTACTTC
TRBV3-1	NA	TRBJ2-2	TRBD2	15	CASSQLAGDTGELFF	TGTGCCAGCAGCCAACTAGCGGGAGATACCGGGGAGCTGTTTTTT
TRBV20-1	many	TRBJ1-2	NA	14	CSARGAATNYGYTF	TGCAGTGCTAGAGGGGCAGCGACAAACTATGGCTACACCTTC
TRBV15	NA	TRBJ2-1	NA	17	CATSRGWIGDSYNEQFF	TGTGCCACCAGCAGAGGTTGGATTGGGGACTCCTACAATGAGCAGTTCTTC